This passage covers 14 T cell receptor beta chains from one sample sequenced in a study of beta chain features in type 1 diabetes. The sequenced template was cDNA made from the entire isolated RNA. Clones were read by immunoSEQ multiplex PCR, and TCRdb kept only the in-frame ones, dropping some. The sample yields 250,000 or so clones, about 25% seen once. The sequenced material came from central memory CD4+ T cells from blood. The receptors shown here come from a man aged 25-45 years in good health.

The V and J genes are TRBV15 and TRBJ2-1, with 14 bases that match TRBD2. Germline-derived CDR1 and CDR2 are LNHNV and YYDKDF (reference sequence). The CDR3 runs 14 residues. V trimming: 1 base; J trimming: 15 bases; junction bases outside the gene matches: 5. In DNA, the CDR3 is TGTGCCACCAGCAGAGGACTAGCGGGAGGGCCTGGGTTCTTC. Amino acid sequence: CATSRGLAGGPGFF.

This rearrangement joins TRBV7-2 to TRBJ1-5; the D is unclear. V lost 6 bases and J 5 bases, leaving 11 bases between the germline ends. The CDR3 has 13 residues. CDR1 SGHTA and CDR2 FQGNSA come from the germline V gene. CDR3 DNA: TGTGCCAGCAGTTGGGGAATCGATCAGCCCCAGCATTTT. Its protein product is CASSWGIDQPQHF.

The chain employs TRBV7-2 and TRBJ2-5; TRBD1 is a possible D gene (7 bases). The CDR3 length is 16 residues. The ends were cut back, 4 bases at V and 2 bases at J, with 17 bases in the middle. CDR1 SGHTA and CDR2 FQGNSA come from the germline V gene. Written as DNA, the CDR3 is TGTGCCAGCAGCTACGGGGGCAGGGGGATTCAAGAGACCCAGTACTTC. It translates to CASSYGGRGIQETQYF.

CDR3: CASSSFRDGYQPQHF. In DNA form, the CDR3 reads TGTGCCAGCAGCTCGTTCCGGGACGGATATCAGCCCCAGCATTTT. The rearrangement joins TRBV7-9 to TRBJ1-5; D is possibly TRBD1 (5 bases). The V and J ends lost 4 bases and 5 bases respectively, with 15 bases between them. Germline V gives CDR1 SEHNR, CDR2 FQNEAQ (reference sequence). This CDR3 is 15 amino acids long.

The rearrangement joins TRBV10-1 to TRBJ2-1; 8 nucleotides align to TRBD2. The trim removed 5 bases at V and 7 bases at J, leaving 7 bases unmatched. This CDR3 is 14 amino acids long. Per germline, CDR1 WNHNN and CDR2 SYGVQD (reference sequence). The CDR3 here is CASSPGTSKNEQFF. The DNA for the CDR3 is TGCGCCAGCAGTCCCGGGACTAGTAAAAATGAGCAGTTCTTC.

This chain connects TRBV29-1 to TRBJ1-4, with a tentative D call TRBD1 (5 bases). CDR1 and CDR2 from the germline V gene are SQVTM and ANQGSEA. Trimming removed 4 bases at V and 6 bases at J, with 15 bases between. The CDR3 is 14 residues long. The CDR3 region is CSVGGTVADEKLFF. The CDR3 DNA reads as TGCAGCGTTGGGGGGACCGTTGCAGATGAAAAACTGTTTTTT.

The chain uses TRBV11-2 and TRBJ2-5; the D gene is possibly TRBD1 (6 bases). The J call is uncertain, as TRBJ2-7 better fits the DNA end. CDR1 SGHAT and CDR2 FQNNGV come from the germline V gene. The CDR3 has 15 amino acids. The CDR3 protein is CASSAIITGSYEQYF. The CDR3 nucleotides are TGTGCCAGCAGCGCAATCATTACAGGGTCCTACGAGCAGTACTTC.

Within the sample, this clone is medium-sized. V usage is TRBV7-2 and J usage is TRBJ2-5; 10 bases line up with TRBD2. The germline gives CDR1 SGHTA, CDR2 FQGNSA. The junction had 6 bases not matched to a gene; V was cut back by 0 bases and J by 5 bases. The CDR3 covers 16 residues. The CDR3 nucleotides are TGTGCCAGCAGCTTAGCCGCTAGCGGGGGCGGGGAGACCCAGTACTTC. This encodes CASSLAASGGGETQYF.

The rearrangement joins TRBV4-3 to TRBJ2-5, with 8 bases lining up with TRBD1. The CDR3 totals 15 residues. V shed 1 base and J 4 bases; nucleotides not matched to a gene: 5. CDR1 is LGHNA and CDR2 is YSLEER in the germline V gene. CDR3 in amino acids: CASSQAARGRETQYF. The CDR3 bases are TGCGCCAGCAGCCAAGCAGCCAGGGGGCGAGAGACCCAGTACTTC.

The chain employs TRBV11-2 and TRBJ2-5; no firm D call. The germline gives CDR1 SGHAT, CDR2 FQNNGV. The CDR3 is made up of 16 amino acids. V shed 1 base and J shed 1 base, with 13 bases lying between them. The CDR3 DNA reads TGTGCCAGCAGCTTAGGTGGGGATATCTTCCAAGAGACCCAGTACTTC. Protein: CASSLGGDIFQETQYF.

V gene TRBV5-4 combines with J gene TRBJ2-4, with 7 bases lining up with TRBD1. The CDR3 runs 16 residues. Germline lookup yields CDR1 SGHNT and CDR2 YYREEE (reference sequence). J was trimmed by 0 bases and V by 4 bases; bases with no gene match: 7. The CDR3 sequence: CASSIRDSLAKNIQYF. The CDR3 DNA sequence: TGTGCCAGCAGCATCCGGGACAGTTTAGCCAAAAACATTCAGTACTTC.

This clone was observed a handful of times. The same CDR3 can be traced to other DNA sequences in this sample. The V call is TRBV29-1, the J call TRBJ2-5; D is perhaps TRBD2 (5 bases). The CDR3 loop spans 12 amino acids. Trimming took 1 base from V and 7 from J, leaving 10 bases between them. Per the germline V gene, CDR1 is SQVTM and CDR2 is ANQGSEA. CDR3 DNA: TGCAGCGTTGAAGGCCTCGAGGGGACCCAGTACTTC. This encodes CSVEGLEGTQYF.

This rearrangement joins TRBV11-2 to TRBJ2-7, with TRBD2 matching over 14 bases. The CDR3 runs to 16 residues. Germline CDR1 reads SGHAT; CDR2 reads FQNNGV. With 10 bases clipped from V and 4 bases from J, the junction kept 12 bases outside the gene matches. Here the CDR3 reads CATETGTSGSKYEQYF. Here the CDR3 DNA reads TGTGCCACCGAGACCGGGACTAGCGGGAGTAAGTACGAGCAGTACTTC.

V gene TRBV7-9 combines with J gene TRBJ2-7, with 12 positions matching TRBD1. Germline values: CDR1 SEHNR, CDR2 FQNEAQ (reference sequence). Trimming removed 1 base from V and 4 bases from J; junction bases left unmatched: 14. This CDR3 region has 19 residues. CDR3 sequence reads: CASSLDTGQGALKPYEQYF. CDR3 nucleotides: TGTGCCAGCAGCTTAGACACGGGACAGGGGGCCCTGAAGCCGTACGAGCAGTACTTC.